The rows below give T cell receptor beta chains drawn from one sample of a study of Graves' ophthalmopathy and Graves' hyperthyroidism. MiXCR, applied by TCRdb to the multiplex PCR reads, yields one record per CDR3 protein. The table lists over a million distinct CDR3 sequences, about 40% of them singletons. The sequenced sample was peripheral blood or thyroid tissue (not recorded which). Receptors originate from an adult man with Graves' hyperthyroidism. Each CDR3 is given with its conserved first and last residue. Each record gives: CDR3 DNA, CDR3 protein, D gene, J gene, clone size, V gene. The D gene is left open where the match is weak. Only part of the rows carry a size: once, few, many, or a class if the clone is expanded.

cdr3_nt: TGCGCCAGCAGCCAAGCTTTAACGGAGACAAACACTGAAGCTTTCTTT
cdr3_aa: CASSQALTETNTEAFF
d_call: -
j_call: TRBJ1-1
clone_size: few
v_call: TRBV4-3

cdr3_nt: TGCAGTGCTAGAGATATAAGGGGGACAGGAGATAACTATGGCTACACCTTC
cdr3_aa: CSARDIRGTGDNYGYTF
d_call: TRBD1
j_call: TRBJ1-2
clone_size: few
v_call: TRBV20-1

cdr3_nt: TGCAGTGCTAGACCTACAGGGAGTTCCTATAATTCACCCCTCCACTTT
cdr3_aa: CSARPTGSSYNSPLHF
d_call: -
j_call: TRBJ1-6
clone_size: many
v_call: TRBV20-1

cdr3_nt: TGCGCCAGCAGCCGTGACAGCCAGAACACCGGGGAGCTGTTTTTT
cdr3_aa: CASSRDSQNTGELFF
d_call: -
j_call: TRBJ2-2
clone_size: -
v_call: TRBV5-1

cdr3_nt: TGTGCCAGCAGCGTAGAACCCGGGACACCCCCCTACGAGCAGTACTTC
cdr3_aa: CASSVEPGTPPYEQYF
d_call: -
j_call: TRBJ2-7
clone_size: many
v_call: TRBV9

cdr3_nt: TGTGCCAGTGAGGACAGGGCAGGTTCCTACGAGCAGTACTTC
cdr3_aa: CASEDRAGSYEQYF
d_call: TRBD1
j_call: TRBJ2-7
clone_size: -
v_call: TRBV19

cdr3_nt: TGTGCCAGCAGGGAATTACAGGGGGACTACTATGGCTACACCTTC
cdr3_aa: CASRELQGDYYGYTF
d_call: TRBD1
j_call: TRBJ1-2
clone_size: -
v_call: TRBV2

cdr3_nt: TGCAGTGCTAGCCCTCGACCTTATTCACCCCTCCACTTT
cdr3_aa: CSASPRPYSPLHF
d_call: -
j_call: TRBJ1-6
clone_size: many
v_call: TRBV20-1

cdr3_nt: TGTGCCAGCAGTTTTGTGGGACAGGGATTTGGTGGCTACACCTTC
cdr3_aa: CASSFVGQGFGGYTF
d_call: TRBD1
j_call: TRBJ1-2
clone_size: many
v_call: TRBV12-3/TRBV12-4

cdr3_nt: TGCAGCGTTGGGGGGGTGGATGGCTACACCTTC
cdr3_aa: CSVGGVDGYTF
d_call: -
j_call: TRBJ1-2
clone_size: few
v_call: TRBV29-1

cdr3_nt: TGCAGCTTAACACTAGCGGGACAAGAGACCCAGTACTTC
cdr3_aa: CSLTLAGQETQYF
d_call: TRBD2
j_call: TRBJ2-5
clone_size: -
v_call: TRBV29-1

cdr3_nt: TGTGCCAGCAGTTACTCTGTAAACTACGAGCAGTACTTC
cdr3_aa: CASSYSVNYEQYF
d_call: -
j_call: TRBJ2-7
clone_size: -
v_call: TRBV6-5

cdr3_nt: TGTGCCAGCAGTTTACAGACAGGGGGTACTGAAGCTTTCTTT
cdr3_aa: CASSLQTGGTEAFF
d_call: TRBD1
j_call: TRBJ1-1
clone_size: -
v_call: TRBV12-3/TRBV12-4

cdr3_nt: TGTGCCAGCAGAAACAGGGGCCCAGGCAATCAGCCCCAGCATTTT
cdr3_aa: CASRNRGPGNQPQHF
d_call: TRBD1
j_call: TRBJ1-5
clone_size: few
v_call: TRBV2

cdr3_nt: TGCGCCAGCAGCTTCACTGGACTAGCAGGAAGCACCGGGGAGCTGTTTTTT
cdr3_aa: CASSFTGLAGSTGELFF
d_call: TRBD2
j_call: TRBJ2-2
clone_size: many
v_call: TRBV5-1

cdr3_nt: TGTGCCAGCAGCTGGGACAGCCAAGAGACCCAGCATTTT
cdr3_aa: CASSWDSQETQHF
d_call: TRBD1
j_call: TRBJ1-5
clone_size: -
v_call: TRBV2

cdr3_nt: TGTGCCAGCAGCTCAGGGACCGGGACAGGTCGATCCGAGCAGTACTTC
cdr3_aa: CASSSGTGTGRSEQYF
d_call: TRBD1
j_call: TRBJ2-7
clone_size: -
v_call: TRBV7-6

cdr3_nt: TGTGCCAGCAGCGTACAGGGGCTGGGCAATCAGCCCCAGCATTTT
cdr3_aa: CASSVQGLGNQPQHF
d_call: TRBD1
j_call: TRBJ1-5
clone_size: many
v_call: TRBV7-2

cdr3_nt: TGCAGCTTGGTTGGAGGGGGATACGAGCAGTACTTC
cdr3_aa: CSLVGGGYEQYF
d_call: -
j_call: TRBJ2-7
clone_size: -
v_call: TRBV29-1

cdr3_nt: TGTGCCATCAGTGATGCAGCGGGAGTCGCCGGGGAGCTGTTTTTT
cdr3_aa: CAISDAAGVAGELFF
d_call: TRBD2
j_call: TRBJ2-2
clone_size: -
v_call: TRBV10-3

cdr3_nt: TGTGCCAGTAGGGGAACTGAAGCTTTCTTT
cdr3_aa: CASRGTEAFF
d_call: -
j_call: TRBJ1-1
clone_size: many
v_call: TRBV12-3/TRBV12-4

cdr3_nt: TGCAGCGTTACACCGGGACAGGCATTAGCCAAAAACATTCAGTACTTC
cdr3_aa: CSVTPGQALAKNIQYF
d_call: TRBD1
j_call: TRBJ2-4
clone_size: -
v_call: TRBV29-1

cdr3_nt: TGTGCCAGCAGCGTAGAATCGGGCTCCTACGAGCAGTACTTC
cdr3_aa: CASSVESGSYEQYF
d_call: -
j_call: TRBJ2-7
clone_size: -
v_call: TRBV9

cdr3_nt: TGTGCCAGCAGCTTGTCGACTGGGGCCCAGTACTTC
cdr3_aa: CASSLSTGAQYF
d_call: -
j_call: TRBJ2-5
clone_size: few
v_call: TRBV5-6

cdr3_nt: TGTGCCAGCAGCTCAGACAGGATGGGCTACACCTTC
cdr3_aa: CASSSDRMGYTF
d_call: -
j_call: TRBJ1-2
clone_size: many
v_call: TRBV7-2

cdr3_nt: TGTGCCAGCAGTTATAGAGGACATGGAAACACCATATATTTT
cdr3_aa: CASSYRGHGNTIYF
d_call: -
j_call: TRBJ1-3
clone_size: few
v_call: TRBV6-5

cdr3_nt: TGTGCCAGCACCCACCATGAGGCGACGGTAGAAGCTTTCTTT
cdr3_aa: CASTHHEATVEAFF
d_call: -
j_call: TRBJ1-1
clone_size: many
v_call: TRBV7-9

cdr3_nt: TGTGCCAGCAGCTTGGGAACAGGGGGGGAGATGCATCAGCCCCAGCATTTT
cdr3_aa: CASSLGTGGEMHQPQHF
d_call: TRBD1
j_call: TRBJ1-5
clone_size: many
v_call: TRBV7-6

cdr3_nt: TGTGCCAGCAGTCCGGGGGGCTCCCTCACAGATACGCAGTATTTT
cdr3_aa: CASSPGGSLTDTQYF
d_call: -
j_call: TRBJ2-3
clone_size: -
v_call: TRBV7-9